Below, 2 T cell receptor beta chains from the same sample are listed, as sequenced in a study of early T cells in non-severe SARS-CoV-2 infection. MiXCR was run by TCRdb on the 5' RACE reads, yielding one entry per CDR3 protein. The sample lists about 60,000 distinct CDR3 sequences, about 9.1% seen once, with around 8.6% in the top ten. The source material was whole blood. These receptor sequences come from an adult who was a healthcare worker with PCR-confirmed SARS-CoV-2 infection or an uninfected control (not recorded which).

This clonotype occurred a few times. This sequence joins TRBV5-1 and TRBJ2-3, with D possibly being TRBD2 (5 bases). The CDR3 runs to 15 residues. The V end was cut by 1 base, the J end by 3 bases, with 12 bases between. CDR1 and CDR2 (germline): SGHRS, YFSETQ. Here the CDR3 DNA reads TGCGCCAGCAGCTTGAGAGCCAGAGGGACAGATACGCAGTATTTT. Translated: CASSLRARGTDTQYF.

This clonotype was detected a few times. The chain carries TRBV27 and TRBJ2-1, with TRBD1 matching over 9 bases. The CDR3 has 17 residues. With V trimmed by 5 bases and J by 10 bases, 18 bases remained unmatched. Germline CDR1 MNHEY, CDR2 SMNVEV (reference sequence). The CDR3 loop reads CASSVTAGQGRHWEQFF. As DNA, the CDR3 is TGTGCCAGCAGTGTAACGGCGGGACAGGGTAGACATTGGGAGCAGTTCTTC.